This T cell receptor beta chain was identified in a study of CD4 T cells in relation to SARS-CoV-2 and coronaviruses. Libraries were prepared by immunoSEQ multiplex PCR; TCRdb keeps only in-frame clonotypes and omits some of them. This sample has under 45,000 clones, with about four fifths found just once. Germline V gives CDR1 SGHTA, CDR2 FQGNSA. The CDR3 extends over 15 amino acids. V was trimmed by 3 bases and J by 4 bases, leaving 15 bases between them. As concerns this clone: The antigen remains unidentified.

Study-level findings and limits: According to naive versus memory sequencing, detected responses are memory recall, not newly primed.

This clonotype was obtained from an adult with COVID-19. V and J are TRBV7-2 and TRBJ2-5, with D perhaps matching TRBD2 (6 bases). Sequences were obtained from naive CD4+ T cells from PBMCs, cultured in vitro. Subset specified: naive CD4+ T cells isolated by negative enrichment. The DNA for the CDR3 is TGTGCCAGCAGCTTCCTGACTACCGGGGGAGAGACCCAGTACTTC. Its protein is CASSFLTTGGETQYF.